This entry lists 16 T cell receptor beta chains sequenced from one sample in a study of blood T cell repertoires in COVID-19. The method was immunoSEQ multiplex PCR; TCRdb's version includes in-frame clones alone and lacks a portion of them. The sample has some 24,000 clones; 89% are singletons. Source material: peripheral blood. These TCRs come from a human donor in a cohort sampled during active COVID-19.

Only one count was recorded for this clone. This chain connects TRBV4-2 to TRBJ2-1, with TRBD1 identical over 9 bases. Trimming at V came to 3 bases and at J to 8 bases, leaving 2 bases not matched to a gene. The V gene's germline CDR1 is LGHNA and CDR2 YNFKEQ. The CDR3 has 13 residues. The CDR3 region has the DNA TGTGCCAGCAGCCAGGGACAGGGTGATGAGCAGTTCTTC. This translates into CASSQGQGDEQFF.

This sequence joins TRBV30 and TRBJ1-3; no reliable D call. Trimming took 2 bases from V and 4 from J, leaving 3 bases between them. The CDR3 extends over 11 amino acids. CDR1 and CDR2 (germline): GTSNPN, SVGIG (reference sequence). The CDR3: CAWSSGNTIYF. As DNA, the CDR3 is TGTGCCTGGAGTTCGGGAAACACCATATATTTT.

The CDR3 reads CAVYDRTREKLFF. The CDR3 region has the DNA TGTGCCGTTTATGATCGTACGCGGGAAAAACTGTTTTTT. The chain recombines TRBV28 with TRBJ1-4; D is unclear. Trimming removed 11 bases from V and 8 bases from J, with 18 bases in between. The germline CDR1 and CDR2 sequences are MDHEN and SYDVKM. The CDR3 contains 13 residues.

The CDR3 loop is CASSSWEENTEAFF. Written as DNA, the CDR3 is TGTGCCAGCAGCTCGTGGGAGGAAAACACTGAAGCTTTCTTT. The rearrangement links TRBV11-2 to TRBJ1-1; unclear D gene. CDR3 length equals 14 residues. Germline CDR1 reads SGHAT; CDR2 reads FQNNGV. V lost 4 bases to trimming and J lost 2 bases, with 11 bases between them.

The chain combines TRBV19 with TRBJ2-1; D is perhaps TRBD1 (5 bases). This CDR3 is 17 amino acids long. Trimming removed 0 bases from V and 7 bases from J, with 19 bases in between. CDR1 and CDR2 from the germline V gene are LNHDA and SQIVND (reference sequence). The CDR3 reads CASSIEGYRYGPNEQFF. For the CDR3, the DNA is TGTGCCAGTAGTATAGAAGGTTACAGGTATGGCCCGAATGAGCAGTTCTTC. Variable domain in full (rest from reference TRBV19 and TRBJ2-1): DGGITQSPKYLFRKEGQNVTLSCEQNLNHDAMYWYRQDPGQGLRLIYYSQIVNDFQKGDIAEGYSVSREKKESFPLTVTSAQKNPTAFYLCASSIEGYRYGPNEQFFGPGTRLTVL.

This chain uses TRBV4-3 with TRBJ2-3; the match to TRBD1 covers 12 bases. The germline CDR1 and CDR2 sequences are LGHNA and YSLEER. Trimming took 1 base from V and 3 from J; bases not matched to a gene: 8. This CDR3 is 18 amino acids long. CDR3: CASSQGSGTGGRTDTQYF. The CDR3 DNA reads as TGCGCCAGCAGCCAAGGTTCCGGGACAGGGGGCCGGACAGATACGCAGTATTTT.

This clone was recorded only once. The chain joins TRBV5-8 to TRBJ1-1, with a tentative D call TRBD1 (5 bases). CDR1 SGHTS and CDR2 YDEGEE come from the germline V gene. There are 17 residues in the CDR3. V was shortened by 5 bases and J by 2 bases, with 22 bases between the two germline ends. The CDR3 DNA reads as TGTGCCAGCAGTAGGCTTCCGGGGGGTAGGGTAAACACTGAAGCTTTCTTT. Translating it yields CASSRLPGGRVNTEAFF.

This clone was observed a few times. The rearrangement uses TRBV25-1 and TRBJ1-5; D is ambiguous. The V gene lost 4 bases and the J gene lost 4 bases, with 8 bases spanning the gap. This CDR3 comprises 13 residues. Per the germline V gene, CDR1 is MGHDK and CDR2 is SYGVNS. CDR3: CASSGGNNQPQHF. The CDR3 nucleotides read TGTGCCAGCAGTGGCGGGAATAATCAGCCCCAGCATTTT. The full variable domain, rest sourced from reference TRBV25-1 and TRBJ1-5, is EADIYQTPRYLVIGTGKKITLECSQTMGHDKMYWYQQDPGMELHLIHYSYGVNSTEKGDLSSESTVSRIRTEHFPLTLESARPSHTSQYLCASSGGNNQPQHFGDGTRLSIL.

This clone showed up just once. The rearrangement links TRBV19 to TRBJ1-3; TRBD1 might be the D (6 bases). Trimming took off 2 bases at V and 0 bases at J, with 11 bases between the two ends. The CDR3 is made up of 16 amino acids. The V gene's germline CDR1 is LNHDA and CDR2 SQIVND (reference sequence). The CDR3 region is CASSIWGPRSGNTIYF. In nucleotides, the CDR3 is TGTGCCAGTAGTATATGGGGGCCCCGCTCTGGAAACACCATATATTTT.

This clone was counted a few times. The rearrangement links TRBV9 to TRBJ2-3, with 9 bases lining up with TRBD2. This CDR3 has 18 amino acids. The trim removed 3 bases at V and 5 bases at J, leaving 16 bases unmatched. CDR1 is SGDLS, CDR2 YYNGEE, per germline. CDR3 DNA: TGTGCCAGCAGCGGATTTGTTCCGGGACTAGCTTCGGGAGATACGCAGTATTTT. Its protein product is CASSGFVPGLASGDTQYF.

The chain is built from TRBV6-2 or TRBV6-3 and TRBJ2-7; tentative D call: TRBD1 (5 bases). Trimming left V 5 bases short and J 1 base short, with 6 bases between. This CDR3 has 12 residues. CDR1 and CDR2 (germline): MNHEY, SVGEGT. The CDR3 loop is CASSTGSYEQYF. The CDR3 DNA follows: TGTGCCAGCAGTACAGGATCCTACGAGCAGTACTTC.

V gene TRBV19 combines with J gene TRBJ1-6, with TRBD1 matching 8 bases. This CDR3 has 15 residues. V lost 5 bases to trimming and J lost 7 bases; unmatched junction nucleotides: 7. Looked up from germline, CDR1 is LNHDA and CDR2 is SQIVND (reference sequence). CDR3 DNA: TGTGCCAGTAGTCCGACAGGGGTGTCGAATTCACCCCTCCACTTT. This encodes CASSPTGVSNSPLHF. Complete variable domain (other parts from reference TRBV19 and TRBJ1-6): DGGITQSPKYLFRKEGQNVTLSCEQNLNHDAMYWYRQDPGQGLRLIYYSQIVNDFQKGDIAEGYSVSREKKESFPLTVTSAQKNPTAFYLCASSPTGVSNSPLHFGNGTRLTVT.

The chain combines TRBV3-1 (or the pseudogene TRBV3-2) with TRBJ2-1, with 13 bases identical to TRBD2. Germline V gives CDR1 LGHDT, CDR2 YNNKEL (reference sequence). The CDR3 has 16 residues. With V trimmed by 4 bases and J by 2 bases, 2 bases remained unmatched. The chain's CDR3 is CASSRGTSGAYNEQFF. CDR3 bases: TGTGCCAGCAGCCGAGGGACTAGCGGGGCCTACAATGAGCAGTTCTTC.

The rearrangement uses TRBV5-8 and TRBJ2-2; 8 nucleotides line up with TRBD1. The V gene end was trimmed by 0 bases and the J gene end by 5 bases; junction bases not matched to a gene: 0. This CDR3 comprises 14 residues. CDR1 and CDR2 from the germline V gene are SGHTS and YDEGEE. The CDR3, as DNA: TGTGCCAGCAGCTTGGGACAGGGGACCGGGGAGCTGTTTTTT. Translation: CASSLGQGTGELFF. The full variable domain, its missing parts supplied by reference TRBV5-8 and TRBJ2-2, is EAGVTQSPTHLIKTRGQQATLRCSPISGHTSVYWYQQALGLGLQFLLWYDEGEERNRGNFPPRFSGRQFPNYSSELNVNALELEDSALYLCASSLGQGTGELFFGEGSRLTVL.

This chain uses TRBV4-2 with TRBJ1-1, with D possibly matching TRBD1 (6 bases). Trimming took 1 base from V and 0 from J, leaving 9 bases between them. CDR1 LGHNA and CDR2 YNFKEQ come from the germline V gene. CDR3 size: 15 residues. The CDR3 coding sequence is TGTGCCAGCAGCCAAGGAGGACAGTTGAACACTGAAGCTTTCTTT. Residues: CASSQGGQLNTEAFF.

The CDR3 sequence is CASSQSRMNTEAFF. The CDR3 coding sequence is TGTGCCAGCAGCCAATCCAGAATGAACACTGAAGCTTTCTTT. This sequence joins TRBV3-1 (or the pseudogene TRBV3-2) and TRBJ1-1; no clear D gene. The CDR3 is made up of 14 amino acids. Germline assignment: CDR1 LGHDT and CDR2 YNNKEL (reference sequence). Trimming stripped 2 bases from V and 0 bases from J, with 7 bases between.